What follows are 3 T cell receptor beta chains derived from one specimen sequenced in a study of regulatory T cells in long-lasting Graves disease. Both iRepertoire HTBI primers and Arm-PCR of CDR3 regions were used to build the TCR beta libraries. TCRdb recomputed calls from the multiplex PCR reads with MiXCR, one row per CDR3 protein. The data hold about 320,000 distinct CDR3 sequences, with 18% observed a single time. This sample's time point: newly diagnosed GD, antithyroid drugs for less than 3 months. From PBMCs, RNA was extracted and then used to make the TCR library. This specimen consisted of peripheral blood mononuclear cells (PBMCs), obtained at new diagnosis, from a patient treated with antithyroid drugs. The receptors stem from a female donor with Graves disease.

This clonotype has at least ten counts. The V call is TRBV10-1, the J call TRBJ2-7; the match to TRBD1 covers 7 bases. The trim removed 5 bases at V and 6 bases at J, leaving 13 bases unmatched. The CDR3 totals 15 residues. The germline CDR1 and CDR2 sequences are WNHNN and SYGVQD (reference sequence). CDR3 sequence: CASSTYRDRSGEQYF. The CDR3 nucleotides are TGCGCCAGCAGTACCTACCGGGACAGATCGGGCGAGCAGTACTTC.

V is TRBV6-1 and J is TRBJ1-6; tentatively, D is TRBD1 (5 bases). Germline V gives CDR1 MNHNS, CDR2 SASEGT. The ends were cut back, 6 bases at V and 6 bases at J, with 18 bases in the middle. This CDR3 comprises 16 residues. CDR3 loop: CASSQGGTLRNSPLHF. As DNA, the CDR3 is TGTGCCAGCAGCCAAGGCGGGACTTTGCGTAATTCACCCCTCCACTTT.

CDR3 sequence (DNA): TGTGCCAGCAGCTTAGCAGACAGAGGGCATATGTGGGACACTGAAGCTTTCTTT. Its protein is CASSLADRGHMWDTEAFF. The chain employs TRBV7-9 and TRBJ1-1, with D perhaps TRBD1 (5 bases). Trimming took 0 bases from V and 3 from J, leaving 20 bases between them. The CDR3 loop spans 18 amino acids. CDR1 is SEHNR, CDR2 FQNEAQ, per germline (reference sequence).